This T cell receptor beta chain comes out of a study of control samples from healthy donors and cancer patients. Measured with immunoSEQ multiplex PCR; TCRdb has only the in-frame clones, and not every one. In the table there are more than 100,000 clones, around nine tenths of which are singletons. The CDR3 runs 14 residues. Trimming shortened V by 3 bases and J by 5 bases, and 14 bases separated the two germline ends. CDR1 is LNHDA, CDR2 SQIVND, per germline (reference sequence). The clonotype comes from a young man in good health. The V and J genes are TRBV19 and TRBJ2-7, with a tentative D call TRBD2 (6 bases). Sequenced input: blood. Here the CDR3 reads CASSIRGVDHEQYF. The CDR3 DNA reads as TGTGCCAGTAGTATTCGCGGGGTTGACCACGAGCAGTACTTC. Filled out from reference TRBV19 and TRBJ2-7, the complete variable domain reads DGGITQSPKYLFRKEGQNVTLSCEQNLNHDAMYWYRQDPGQGLRLIYYSQIVNDFQKGDIAEGYSVSREKKESFPLTVTSAQKNPTAFYLCASSIRGVDHEQYFGPGTRLTVT.